This TCR beta chain was sequenced during a study of CD8 T cells in Susac syndrome (dated by TCRdb to the late 2010s). Looking at the study overall: The study used repertoire sequencing to test whether antigen drove CD8+ T cell activation and differentiation in Susac syndrome. General study outcomes and caveats: The number of individuals in the TCR sequencing and HLA analysis was recognized as being relatively small.

The CDR3, cysteine through phenylalanine, is 16 amino acids long. Here the CDR3 DNA is all that survives: 48 bases in frame from base 1. Trimming removed 0 bases from V and 1 base from J, leaving 12 bases between the germline ends. In the germline V gene (reference sequence), CDR1 corresponds to LNHNV and CDR2 to YYDKDF. Only one count was recorded for this clonotype. Its antigen target is currently unknown. Base qualities are not recorded, but no much larger clone differs from it by a single base. Support from one read is weak. RNA was extracted using the RNeasy kit, and roughly 0.45 to 1 ug of the RNA was reverse transcribed with random hexamers. The immunoSEQ multiplex PCR assay, covering 54 Vbeta and 13 Jbeta segments, was used to amplify TCR beta CDR3 regions. To correct PCR amplification bias, a synthetic template baseline was used for both primer optimization and computational correction. The authors' analysis ran thus. Reads were annotated to V, D and J genes per IMGT and analyzed with immunoSEQ Analyzer, keeping only productive sequences. To calculate clonality, Shannon entropy was normalized by log2 of the number of productive unique sequences and then subtracted from one. For each patient and control, public and private clones were evaluated among the 100 most prevalent clones. Clones were defined as Susac-specific when absent from the healthy and MS cohorts, from 1,000 to 1,100 published viral clones and from other ImmuneACCESS disease sequences. The public reads were reanalyzed by TCRdb: fastp trimming at Q25, MiXCR alignment, in-frame beta chains only. Records with the same CDR3 protein are collapsed into one entry carrying the most frequent genes and DNA. What appears here as the V and J calls and clone size reflects TCRdb's work, not the paper's. Recorded for this sample are 150,000 to 200,000 distinct CDR3 sequences; just under 95% of them occurred a single time. The ten largest clones take up about 0.1% of the sample.

High-throughput TCR beta sequencing profiled peripheral blood CD8+ and CD4+ T cells from healthy donors, Susac syndrome patients and multiple sclerosis patients. The healthy donors served as controls matched for age and sex. CD8+ TEMRA cells were enriched by FACS, while bulk CD8+ and CD4+ T cells were purified by magnetic negative isolation. Blood was drawn into EDTA tubes, processed within 24 hours, and PBMCs were isolated by density gradient centrifugation. PBMCs intended for TCR sequencing were cryopreserved in liquid nitrogen and were subsequently thawed in a 37 degrees C water bath. The sorted or isolated CD4+, CD8+ and CD8+ TEMRA cells reached a purity of at least 90%.

This receptor chain uses TRBV15 and TRBJ1-1; the D segment cannot be called with confidence. Sequencing used CD4+ T cells from PBMCs. The origin of this receptor is a human donor in good health. The sequence in DNA is TGTGCCACCAGCAGAGAAATCCGGACTGCGAACACTGAAGCTTTCTTT. Its protein reads: CATSREIRTANTEAFF.